This T cell receptor beta chain was recorded in a study of early T cells in non-severe SARS-CoV-2 infection. The overall study: Sequencing input comprised bulk RNA from unsorted whole blood; chain pairing was not available.

Germline assignment: CDR1 SGHTA and CDR2 FQGNSA. The junction had 4 bases not matched to a gene; V was cut back by 0 bases and J by 4 bases. The CDR3 has 16 residues. In regard to this clonotype: Its specificity is unknown.

TCRdb redid the calling of the 5' RACE reads with MiXCR, one entry per CDR3 protein. The sample contains roughly 90,000 distinct CDR3 sequences, 12% to 15% of which appear only once. Study-wide points: Using VDJdb, the matching emphasized anti-spike CD8 responses while missing private and CD4 specificities.

The rearrangement links TRBV7-2 to TRBJ2-2, with 8 bases that match TRBD2. Sequencing was carried out using whole blood. The origin of this receptor is an adult who was a healthcare worker with PCR-confirmed SARS-CoV-2 infection or an uninfected control (not recorded which). Written as DNA, the CDR3 is TGTGCCAGCAGCTTAGCACGTCTAGCGGGCACCGGGGAGCTGTTTTTT. It yields the protein CASSLARLAGTGELFF.